The clone carrying this TCR beta chain was picked up many times. The data belong to a study of T cells in Graves' hyperthyroidism and ophthalmopathy. The CDR3 regions of TCR beta were amplified from RNA transcripts. The TCR CDR3 first-round RT-PCR relied on the HTBI primer set. TCRdb re-derived calls from the multiplex PCR reads in MiXCR, one entry per CDR3 protein. This table has more than 500,000 distinct CDR3 sequences, 15% to 20% appearing once. The CDR3 runs 12 residues. V was shortened by 3 bases and J by 4 bases, with 9 bases between the two germline ends. The germline CDR1 and CDR2 sequences are DFQATT and SNEGSKA (reference sequence).

The V call is TRBV20-1, the J call TRBJ2-5; weak D call: TRBD1 (6 bases). The sequencing input was blood. The origin of this receptor is a woman aged 25 to 39 with Graves' ophthalmopathy. CDR3 sequence reads: CSARHRAETQYF. CDR3 nucleotides: TGCAGTGCTAGGCACAGGGCAGAGACCCAGTACTTC.